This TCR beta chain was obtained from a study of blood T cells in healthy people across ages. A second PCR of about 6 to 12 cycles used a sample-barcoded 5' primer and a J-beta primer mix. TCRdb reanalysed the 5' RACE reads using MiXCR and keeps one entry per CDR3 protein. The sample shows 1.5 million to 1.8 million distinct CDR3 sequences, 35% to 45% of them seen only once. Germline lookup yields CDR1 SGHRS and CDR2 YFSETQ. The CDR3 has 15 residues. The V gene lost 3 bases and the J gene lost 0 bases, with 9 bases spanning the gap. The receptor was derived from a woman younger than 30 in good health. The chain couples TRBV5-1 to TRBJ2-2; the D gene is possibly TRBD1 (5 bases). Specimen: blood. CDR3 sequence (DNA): TGCGCCAGCAGCTCCAGGGTCGCGAACACCGGGGAGCTGTTTTTT. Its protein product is CASSSRVANTGELFF.